This paragraph covers one TCR beta chain sequence. Its ends do not fully match the called genes, so a read error is possible. The CDR3 runs 15 residues. Germline V gene data show CDR1 as SNHLY and CDR2 as FYNNEI. This specimen comes from a study of T-cell reconstitution after alpha-beta-depleted transplantation in children. The TCRbeta library was prepared with unique molecular identifiers. TCRdb used MiXCR to reprocess the PCR reads, holding one entry per CDR3 protein. This sample has approximately 640,000 distinct CDR3 sequences, with over 15% found just once. This TCR derives from a human donor who donated a stem cell graft to a child with acute myeloid leukemia. The J gene is TRBJ2-2, the V gene TRBV2; 7 bases agree with TRBD1. The source was PBMCs from the stem cell graft donor, collected from the stem cell graft. The CDR3 spells CASSEVGRGTGELFF. The CDR3 DNA reads as TGTGCCAGCAGCGAAGTTGGCAGGGGGACCGGGGAGCTGTTTTTT.